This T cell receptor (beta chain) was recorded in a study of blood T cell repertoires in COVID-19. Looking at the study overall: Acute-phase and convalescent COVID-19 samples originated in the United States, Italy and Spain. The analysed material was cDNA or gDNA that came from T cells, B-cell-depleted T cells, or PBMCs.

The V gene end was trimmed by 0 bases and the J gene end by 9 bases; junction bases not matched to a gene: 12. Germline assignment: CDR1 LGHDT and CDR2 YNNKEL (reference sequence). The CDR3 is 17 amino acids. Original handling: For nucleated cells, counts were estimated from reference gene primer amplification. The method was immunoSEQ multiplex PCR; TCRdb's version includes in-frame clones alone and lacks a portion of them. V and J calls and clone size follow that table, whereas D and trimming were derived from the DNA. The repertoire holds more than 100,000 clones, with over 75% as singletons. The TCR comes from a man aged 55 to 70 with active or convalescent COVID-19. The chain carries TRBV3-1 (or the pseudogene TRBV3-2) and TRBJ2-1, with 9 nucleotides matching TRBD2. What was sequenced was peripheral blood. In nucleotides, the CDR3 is TGTGCCAGCAGCCAAGATCCTCGGGGTAGCGGGAGAGCTGAGCAGTTCTTC. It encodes CASSQDPRGSGRAEQFF.